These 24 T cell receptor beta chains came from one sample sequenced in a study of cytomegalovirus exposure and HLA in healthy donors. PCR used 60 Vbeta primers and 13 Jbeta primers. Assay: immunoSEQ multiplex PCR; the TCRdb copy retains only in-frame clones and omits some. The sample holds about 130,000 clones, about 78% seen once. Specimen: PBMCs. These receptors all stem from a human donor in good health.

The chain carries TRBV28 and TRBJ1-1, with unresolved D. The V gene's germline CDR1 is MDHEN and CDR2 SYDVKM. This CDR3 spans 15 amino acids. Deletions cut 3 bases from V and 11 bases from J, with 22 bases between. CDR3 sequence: CASSFFGRPQLGAFF. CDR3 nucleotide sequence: TGTGCCAGCAGTTTTTTCGGCAGGCCCCAGCTTGGGGCTTTCTTT.

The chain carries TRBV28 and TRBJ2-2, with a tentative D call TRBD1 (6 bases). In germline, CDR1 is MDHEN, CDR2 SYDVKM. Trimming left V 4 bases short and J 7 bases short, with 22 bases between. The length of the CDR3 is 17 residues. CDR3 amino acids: CASSSPQGRNTIGELFF. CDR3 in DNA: TGTGCCAGCAGTTCCCCACAGGGAAGAAACACTATCGGGGAGCTGTTTTTT.

The chain's CDR3 is CASSSRDYNQPQHF. The CDR3, as DNA: TGTGCCAGCAGCTCCCGGGACTACAATCAGCCCCAGCATTTT. This chain uses TRBV7-9 with TRBJ1-5, with D possibly TRBD1 on 5 matching bases. The CDR3 runs 14 residues. The germline V and J ends were trimmed by 4 bases and 3 bases, with 10 bases remaining between them. Germline CDR1 reads SEHNR; CDR2 reads FQNEAQ (reference sequence).

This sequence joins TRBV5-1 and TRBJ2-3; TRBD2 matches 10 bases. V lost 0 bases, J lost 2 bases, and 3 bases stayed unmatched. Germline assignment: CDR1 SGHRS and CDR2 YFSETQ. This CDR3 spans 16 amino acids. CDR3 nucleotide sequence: TGCGCCAGCAGCTTGGGGACTAGCGGACACACAGATACGCAGTATTTT. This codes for CASSLGTSGHTDTQYF.

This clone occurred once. CDR3: CASSLPGQSYGYTF. The CDR3 DNA sequence: TGTGCCAGCAGCCTACCGGGACAAAGTTACGGCTACACCTTC. This chain joins TRBV5-4 and TRBJ1-2; possibly TRBD1 for D (6 bases). Trimming took 4 bases from V and 8 from J, leaving 18 bases between them. The CDR3 is made up of 14 amino acids. Germline assignment: CDR1 SGHNT and CDR2 YYREEE (reference sequence).

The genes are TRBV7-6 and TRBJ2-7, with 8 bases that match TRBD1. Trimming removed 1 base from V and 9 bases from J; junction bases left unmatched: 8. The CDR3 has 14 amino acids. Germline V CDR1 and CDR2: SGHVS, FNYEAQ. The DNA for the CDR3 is TGTGCCAGCAGCTTAGGGACAGGGTCATTAGGGCAGTACTTC. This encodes CASSLGTGSLGQYF. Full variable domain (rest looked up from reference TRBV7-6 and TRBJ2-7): GAGVSQSPRYKVTKRGQDVALRCDPISGHVSLYWYRQALGQGPEFLTYFNYEAQQDKSGLPNDRFSAERPEGSISTLTIQRTEQRDSAMYRCASSLGTGSLGQYFGPGTRLTVT.

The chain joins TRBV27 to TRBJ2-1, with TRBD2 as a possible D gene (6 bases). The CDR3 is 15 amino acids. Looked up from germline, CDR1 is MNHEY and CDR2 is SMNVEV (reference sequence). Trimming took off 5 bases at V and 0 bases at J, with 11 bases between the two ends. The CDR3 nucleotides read TGTGCCAGCAGTACCCTCGGGGGCTCCTACAATGAGCAGTTCTTC. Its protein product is CASSTLGGSYNEQFF.

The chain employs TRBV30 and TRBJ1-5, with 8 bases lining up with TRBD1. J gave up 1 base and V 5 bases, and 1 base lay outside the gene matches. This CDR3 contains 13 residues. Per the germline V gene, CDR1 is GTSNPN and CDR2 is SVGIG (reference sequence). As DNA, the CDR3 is TGTGCCTGGGGGGACAGGAGCAATCAGCCCCAGCATTTT. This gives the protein CAWGDRSNQPQHF.

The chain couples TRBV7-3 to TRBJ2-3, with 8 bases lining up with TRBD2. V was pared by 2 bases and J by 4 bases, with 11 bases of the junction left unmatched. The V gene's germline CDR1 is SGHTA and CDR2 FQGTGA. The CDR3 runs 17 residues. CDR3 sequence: CASSLFLVGGAPDTQYF. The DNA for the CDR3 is TGTGCCAGCAGCTTATTCCTCGTCGGGGGGGCCCCAGATACGCAGTATTTT. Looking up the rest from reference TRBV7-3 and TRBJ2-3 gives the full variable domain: GAGVSQTPSNKVTEKGKYVELRCDPISGHTALYWYRQSLGQGPEFLIYFQGTGAADDSGLPNDRFFAVRPEGSVSTLKIQRTERGDSAVYLCASSLFLVGGAPDTQYFGPGTRLTVL.

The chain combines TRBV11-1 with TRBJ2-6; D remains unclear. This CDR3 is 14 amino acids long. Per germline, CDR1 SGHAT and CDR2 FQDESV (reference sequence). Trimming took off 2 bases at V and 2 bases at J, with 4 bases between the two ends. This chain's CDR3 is CASSLYAGANVLTF. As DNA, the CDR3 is TGTGCCAGCAGCTTATATGCTGGGGCCAACGTCCTGACTTTC.

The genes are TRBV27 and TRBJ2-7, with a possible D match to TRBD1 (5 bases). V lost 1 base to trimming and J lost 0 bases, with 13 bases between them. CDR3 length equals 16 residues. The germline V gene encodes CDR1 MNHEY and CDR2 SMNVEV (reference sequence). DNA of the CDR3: TGTGCCAGCAGTTTATGGCCGACAGACGTCTCCTACGAGCAGTACTTC. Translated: CASSLWPTDVSYEQYF.

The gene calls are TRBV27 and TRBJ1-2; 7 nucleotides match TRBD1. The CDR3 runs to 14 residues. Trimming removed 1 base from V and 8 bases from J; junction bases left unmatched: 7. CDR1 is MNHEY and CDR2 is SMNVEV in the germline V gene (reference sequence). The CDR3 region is CASSLFWQGGGYTF. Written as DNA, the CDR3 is TGTGCCAGCAGTTTATTTTGGCAGGGGGGAGGCTACACCTTC.

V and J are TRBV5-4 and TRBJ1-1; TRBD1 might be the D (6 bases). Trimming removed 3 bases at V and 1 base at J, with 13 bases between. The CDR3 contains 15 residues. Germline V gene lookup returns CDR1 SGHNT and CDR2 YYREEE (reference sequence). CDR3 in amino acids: CASSSPTGTNTEAFF. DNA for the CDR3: TGTGCCAGCAGCTCGCCGACAGGCACGAACACTGAAGCTTTCTTT.

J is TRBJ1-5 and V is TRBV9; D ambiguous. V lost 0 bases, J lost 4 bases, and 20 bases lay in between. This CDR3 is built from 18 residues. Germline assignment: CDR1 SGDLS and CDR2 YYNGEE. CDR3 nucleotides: TGTGCCAGCAGCGTAGTCCCCAACCCAGGCAGGCAAAATCAGCCCCAGCATTTT. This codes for CASSVVPNPGRQNQPQHF.

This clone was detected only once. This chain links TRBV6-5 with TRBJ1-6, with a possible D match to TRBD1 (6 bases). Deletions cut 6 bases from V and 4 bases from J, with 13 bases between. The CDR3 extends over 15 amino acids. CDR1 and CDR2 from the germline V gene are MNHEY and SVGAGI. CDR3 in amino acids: CASSPDRTYNSPLHF. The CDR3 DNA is TGTGCCAGCAGCCCGGACAGAACATATAATTCACCCCTCCACTTT.

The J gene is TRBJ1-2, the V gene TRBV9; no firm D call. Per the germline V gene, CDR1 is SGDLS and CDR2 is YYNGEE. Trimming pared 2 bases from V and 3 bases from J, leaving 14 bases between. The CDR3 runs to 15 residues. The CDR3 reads CASSVLTVPDYGYTF. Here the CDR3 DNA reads TGTGCCAGCAGCGTCCTAACCGTTCCCGACTATGGCTACACCTTC.

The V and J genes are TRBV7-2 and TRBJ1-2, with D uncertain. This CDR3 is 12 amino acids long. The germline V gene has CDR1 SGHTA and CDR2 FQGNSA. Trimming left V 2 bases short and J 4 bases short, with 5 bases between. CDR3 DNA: TGTGCCAGCAGCTTAAACGGCTATGGCTACACCTTC. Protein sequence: CASSLNGYGYTF.

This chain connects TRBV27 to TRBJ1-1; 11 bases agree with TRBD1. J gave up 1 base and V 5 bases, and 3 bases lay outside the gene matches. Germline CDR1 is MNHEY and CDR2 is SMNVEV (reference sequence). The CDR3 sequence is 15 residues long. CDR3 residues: CASSGQGAWNTEAFF. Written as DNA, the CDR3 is TGTGCCAGCAGTGGACAGGGGGCCTGGAACACTGAAGCTTTCTTT.

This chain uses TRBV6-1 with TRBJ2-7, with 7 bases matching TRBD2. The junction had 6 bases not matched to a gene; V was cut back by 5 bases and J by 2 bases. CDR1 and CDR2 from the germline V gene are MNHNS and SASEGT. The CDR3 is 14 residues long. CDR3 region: CASSLSGLPYEQYF. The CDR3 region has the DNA TGTGCCAGCAGTCTTAGCGGGTTACCCTACGAGCAGTACTTC.

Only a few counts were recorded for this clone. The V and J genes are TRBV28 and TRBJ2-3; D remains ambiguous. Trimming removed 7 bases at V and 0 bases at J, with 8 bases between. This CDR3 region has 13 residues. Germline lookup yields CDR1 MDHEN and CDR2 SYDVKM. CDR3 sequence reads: CASMATSTDTQYF. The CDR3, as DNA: TGTGCCAGCATGGCAACAAGCACAGATACGCAGTATTTT.

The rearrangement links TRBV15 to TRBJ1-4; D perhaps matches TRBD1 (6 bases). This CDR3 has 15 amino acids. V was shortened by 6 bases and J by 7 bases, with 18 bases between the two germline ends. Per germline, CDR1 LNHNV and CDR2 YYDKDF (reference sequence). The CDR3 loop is CATSTGTPGTEKLFF. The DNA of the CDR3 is TGTGCCACCAGTACCGGGACACCCGGAACTGAAAAACTGTTTTTT.

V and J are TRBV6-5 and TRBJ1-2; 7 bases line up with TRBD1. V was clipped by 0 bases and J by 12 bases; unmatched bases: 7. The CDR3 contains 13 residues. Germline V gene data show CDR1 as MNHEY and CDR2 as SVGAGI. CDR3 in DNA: TGTGCCAGCAGTTACTCAAAGGACAGGCTAAACACCTTC. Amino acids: CASSYSKDRLNTF.

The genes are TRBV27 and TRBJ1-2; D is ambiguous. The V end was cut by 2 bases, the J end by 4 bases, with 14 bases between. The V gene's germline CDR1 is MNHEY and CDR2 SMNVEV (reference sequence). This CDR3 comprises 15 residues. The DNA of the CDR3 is TGTGCCAGCAGTTTAAAGAACTCATACCCCTATGGCTACACCTTC. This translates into CASSLKNSYPYGYTF.

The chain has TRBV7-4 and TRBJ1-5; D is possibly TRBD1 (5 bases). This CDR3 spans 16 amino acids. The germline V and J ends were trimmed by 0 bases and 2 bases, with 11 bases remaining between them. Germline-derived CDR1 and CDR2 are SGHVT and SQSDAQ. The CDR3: CASSLAGRAGNQPQHF. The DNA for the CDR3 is TGTGCCAGCAGCTTAGCCGGCAGGGCTGGCAATCAGCCCCAGCATTTT.